The entry below describes one TCR beta chain. It lacks a known antigen. Base quality data are lacking; no much larger clone is found one base away. Between the V and J ends, shortened by 7 bases and 1 base respectively, the junction contains 13 bases. There are 14 amino acids in the CDR3, from cysteine to phenylalanine inclusive. Of all the DNA, just the CDR3 is kept, 42 bases in frame from base 1. As encoded in the germline V gene, CDR1 is MNHNS while CDR2 is SASEGT. The library was built by means of the immunoSEQ multiplex PCR assay. For the multiplex PCR, a mixture combining 60 forward primers for TCR Vbeta segments and 13 reverse primers for TCR Jbeta segments was used. The CDR3 region of rearranged TCR beta genes was amplified from genomic DNA by a multiplex PCR assay. The amplified TCR beta libraries were sequenced on the Illumina HiSeq System as 87-base-pair reads. As for the authors' bioinformatics: A later analysis counted about 76 million unique TCR beta chains across the 640 or so repertoires, and 9 million to 14 million of these chains were shared by at least two donors. A nearest-neighbor algorithm error-corrected the raw reads and collapsed the reads into unique sequences, merging closely related sequences to remove PCR and sequencing errors. V, D and J gene segments were assigned by aligning CDR3 sequences to IMGT reference sequences. For a sequence to be retained, at least a six-nucleotide match to both a V gene segment and a J gene segment was required. A rearrangement was called productive if the CDR3 had no stop codons and remained in frame with V and J, and every other rearrangement was called non-productive. Following IMGT convention, CDR3 was defined as the stretch from the second conserved V-encoded cysteine up to the conserved J-encoded phenylalanine. The earlier analysis of roughly 590 of the donors excluded sequences that lacked an unambiguous match to a single V gene segment. An earlier analysis of some 500 of the donors classified V segments as functional when productive rearrangements were above 56.7% and as segregating when the standard deviation between donors was above 5%. A statistical classification framework was developed to diagnose cytomegalovirus status using the catalog of TCR beta chain sequences. A later analysis assigned V and J genes by comparing TCR nucleotide sequences with IMGT/GENE-DB human TR gene sequences. Using the TCRdist pipeline, a later analysis assigned CDR3 sequences along with most-parsimonious VDJ recombination scenarios. In a later analysis, each TCR beta chain was defined by its CDR3 amino acid sequence together with its V-gene family, and reads lacking a unique V-gene family were excluded. In a later analysis, several hundred highly shared, low-generation-probability nucleotide sequences were removed to address suspected cross-contamination and a sequencing artifact. In a later analysis, a clonal expansion index for each public chain was calculated from normalized within-repertoire ranks of inferred template counts. A later analysis computed generation probabilities with a VDJ recombination model fitted to out-of-frame rearrangements, and checked the results against IGoR. In a later analysis, hypergeometric tests were used to score TCR-TCR, TCR-HLA and TCR-CMV co-occurrence, with a repertoire-size bias correction applied to TCR pairs. To estimate false discovery rates, a later analysis permuted the HLA or CMV assignments 20 times. A later analysis grouped co-occurring TCRs with DBSCAN, adding TCRdist sequence similarity when clustering within HLA-allele-positive subsets. For co-occurrence clustering, repertoires with fewer than 30,000 or more than 120,000 public chains were excluded, along with roughly 5 repertoires with anomalous nucleotide sharing. TCRdb re-hosts the immuneACCESS table, in-frame sequences only. Its copies lack some clones; in the studies checked, an unresolved V gene accounts for under half of them, and the cause for the rest is not known. The V and J calls and the clone size are those of that table, but D and trimming were determined from the DNA. For this sample there are under 100,000 clones; 65% to 90% appear just once. The ten largest clones represent roughly 4% of the sample.

The source of the sample is a study of cytomegalovirus exposure and HLA in healthy donors (dated by TCRdb to about 2017). Looking at the study overall: An earlier analysis of approximately 640 of the donors reported about 290 Gb of sequence data and 117 million unique TCR beta sequences from 150 million to 200 million T cells. On average, approximately 250,000 unique TCR beta nucleotide sequences were sequenced per donor among a few hundred genotyped donors of the cohort, with 15% to 20% of those sequences being non-productive. Both class I and class II loci were covered by HLA typing, at four-digit resolution. Genome-wide SNP genotypes for about 55% of the 666 donors were used in a later genetic analysis, which treated that subset as a discovery cohort. In a later analysis, previously published TCR beta repertoires from some 640 donors were re-analyzed and high-resolution HLA genotyping was added so that TCR occurrence patterns could be studied. Five DR-DQ haplotypes were treated as single units for association and clustering because of strong linkage in the cohort. Donor age, sex, ethnicity and CMV serostatus were collected together with the repertoire data. In an earlier analysis of roughly 540 of the donors, high-throughput TCR beta sequencing was used to judge whether each TCR beta V gene segment behaved as functional or pseudogenic. The T cell repertoires of under 700 subjects were profiled by immunosequencing and related to cytomegalovirus serostatus. An early release that covered about 600 HLA-typed donors contained approximately 300 gigabases of sequencing data and approximately 85 million unique TCR sequences. To predict cytomegalovirus infection status, the study brought together high-throughput TCR immunosequencing, statistical association of individual TCRs with disease status, and machine learning. The number of donors typed differed by locus, with roughly 620-640 for A, B, C, DRB1 and DQB1, approximately 500 for DQA1, 600 to 610 for DPA1, and some 470 for DPB1. Every discovery cohort repertoire had been produced on one sequencing platform. Rather than using new phenotypic data, the later analysis identified candidate immune exposures from TCR beta sequences and from how often those sequences occurred across donors. A separate validation cohort of roughly 130 different subjects was used in addition to the roughly 700-subject first cohort. The study was designed to test whether signatures of past pathogen exposure could be identified by cataloging public T cell receptors. Of the roughly 390 genotyped donors, approximately 81% were placed in the genetic ancestry cluster associated with self-reported Caucasian donors.

What the study reported, not specific to this receptor: Presence/absence analyses assumed roughly uniform sequencing depth across donors, an assumption that may not hold. The authors suggested that the approach could potentially be generalized to other disease states and immunological phenotypes. Because the 87-base-pair reads could not distinguish some IMGT-functional V segments, including TRBV6-2 and TRBV6-3, those segments were excluded. A later analysis reported that several top co-occurrence clusters appeared linked to parvovirus B19, influenza, CMV and Epstein-Barr virus. Most TCR sequences were seen in very few donors, while some public TCRs were found in many individuals. In an earlier analysis of about 540 of the donors, most TCR beta V segments were observed in productive rearrangements about 87% or about 30% of the time, broadly matching IMGT annotations. Assigning TCR associations to individual alleles was difficult when HLA alleles, especially DR and DQ, strongly co-occurred. A further reported finding was that TCR beta sequences accurately predicted the HLA-A and HLA-B alleles for most subjects in the first cohort. In a later analysis, TCR association rates were found to vary across HLA loci, with the most associated TCRs seen for DRB1 alleles and the fewest for HLA-C alleles. A cluster of highly shared sequence variants was judged likely to be a technical artifact of the sequencing pipeline. In this cohort, only TCR beta chains were sequenced, and detectable features were limited by the absence of alpha or paired-chain data. An association between a missense DCLRE1C variant and V-gene and J-gene trimming of TCR beta chains was found in a later genetic analysis and replicated in an independent cohort. A later analysis found that most CMV-associated TCR beta chains appeared HLA-restricted, with HLA associations seemingly driven largely by CMV exposure. For the cohort, immune exposure information was limited to CMV serostatus. Linkage disequilibrium might explain the correlated functional status among segregating V segments, but an unknown experimental factor could not be excluded. In vitro tests confirmed that a few of the cytomegalovirus-associated TCR beta chains recognize cytomegalovirus antigens. In a later analysis, HLA-associated TCR beta chains showed more clonal expansion and lower generation probabilities than non-associated chains that were equally common. A later analysis associated 15,000 to 20,000 TCR beta sequences with specific HLA alleles at a false discovery rate of 0.05. According to a later genetic analysis, donors in an Asian-associated ancestry cluster had fewer N-insertions in productive TCRs than the roughly 670-donor mean. Because some donors lacked HLA typing at each locus, the association tests relied only on the typed subset. Cytomegalovirus status was reported to be diagnosed by the classifier with high specificity and sensitivity in both the original and validation cohorts. Because counts were too low, around 17 rarely observed V segments, including chromosome 9 orphons, were left out of the earlier analysis of over 550 of the donors. The study listed 150 to 200 TCR beta chains as associated with cytomegalovirus.

In total, 666 healthy bone marrow donors made up the cohort. Cohort members were all nominally healthy when sampled, although unrecorded immune exposures were likely present. The donor was CMV seropositive and belonged to the group of more than 250 seropositive cohort members. Each donor provided a peripheral blood sample, and peripheral blood mononuclear cells were used for TCR beta sequencing. Genomic DNA was extracted from the blood cell samples with the Qiagen DNeasy Blood Extraction Kit. This receptor chain uses TRBV6-1 and TRBJ2-5; the D gene cannot be named for sure. The sequencing sample was made of PBMCs. This sequence originates from an older woman in good health and CMV-seropositive. CDR3 protein: CASTMGIGQETQYF. The DNA sequence reads TGTGCCAGCACTATGGGCATAGGCCAAGAGACCCAGTACTTC.